The clone carrying this T cell receptor (beta chain) was seen a handful of times. Its matching antigen is unknown. Extracted RNA was reverse transcribed into cDNA, the sequencing template. Assay used: immunoSEQ multiplex PCR; TCRdb lists only in-frame clones, some missing. Here the sample spans 150,000 or so clones, about 60% being singletons. These data originate in a study of CD8+ T cells in alopecia areata. About the study: Those patients who were treated received oral tofacitinib, which was given at 5 to 10 mg twice daily for moderate-to-severe alopecia areata. Study-level points and caveats: Scalp lesions, especially in alopecia totalis/universalis, had higher clonality than normal scalp.

The CDR3 spans 13 residues. Germline CDR1 SGHDT, CDR2 YYEEEE. Between the trimmed V and J ends, which lost 4 bases and 8 bases, there was a span of 15 bases. Alopecia areata patients provided lesional scalp punch biopsies and peripheral blood, both collected for the study. This specimen consisted of CD4+ T cells sorted from blood, obtained at week 0. The TCR was taken from a human donor with alopecia areata. The V call is TRBV5-6, the J call TRBJ1-2, with D tentatively TRBD1 (5 bases). This CDR3 reads CASSVDSTGGYTF. CDR3 nucleotide sequence: TGTGCCAGCAGCGTTGACAGTACAGGAGGCTACACCTTC. The variable domain in full, completed from reference TRBV5-6 and TRBJ1-2, reads DAGVTQSPTHLIKTRGQQVTLRCSPKSGHDTVSWYQQALGQGPQFIFQYYEEEERQRGNFPDRFSGHQFPNYSSELNVNALLLGDSALYLCASSVDSTGGYTFGSGTRLTVV.